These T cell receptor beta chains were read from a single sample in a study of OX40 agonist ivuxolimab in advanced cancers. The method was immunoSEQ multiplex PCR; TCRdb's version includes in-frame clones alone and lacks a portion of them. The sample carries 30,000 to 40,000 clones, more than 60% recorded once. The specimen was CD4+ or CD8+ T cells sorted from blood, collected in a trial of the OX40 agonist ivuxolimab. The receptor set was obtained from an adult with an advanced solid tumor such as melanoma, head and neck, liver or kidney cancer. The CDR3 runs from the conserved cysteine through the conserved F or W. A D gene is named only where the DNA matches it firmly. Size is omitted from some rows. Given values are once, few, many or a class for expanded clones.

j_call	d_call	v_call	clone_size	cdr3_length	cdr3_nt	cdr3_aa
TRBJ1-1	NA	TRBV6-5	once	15	TGTGCCAGCAGTTACGATGCCCAAAGGGGGGCTGAAGCTTTCTTT	CASSYDAQRGAEAFF
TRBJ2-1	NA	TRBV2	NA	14	TGTGCCAGCAGGCTTACTGAGGCTAGCGATGAGCAGTTCTTC	CASRLTEASDEQFF
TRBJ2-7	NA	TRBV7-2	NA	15	TGTGCCAGCAGCTTAGTTGGAGGGGGCTTGTACGAGCAGTACTTC	CASSLVGGGLYEQYF
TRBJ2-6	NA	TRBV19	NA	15	TGTGCCAGTAGGGGATTTGCGAAAGGGGCCAACGTCCTGACTTTC	CASRGFAKGANVLTF
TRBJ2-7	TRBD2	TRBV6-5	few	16	TGTGCCAGCAGTTCCAGGACTAGCGGTAGCTCCTACGAGCAGTACTTC	CASSSRTSGSSYEQYF
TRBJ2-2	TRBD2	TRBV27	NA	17	TGTGCCAGCAGTTTATCGTGGCTAGCGGGCTACACCGGGGAGCTGTTTTTT	CASSLSWLAGYTGELFF
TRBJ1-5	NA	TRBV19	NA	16	TGTGCCAGTAGTCCCCGATTCCCTGGAGGCAATCAGCCCCAGCATTTT	CASSPRFPGGNQPQHF
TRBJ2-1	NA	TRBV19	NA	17	TGTGCCAGTAGTATAGTTCATGACCTGAGCTCCTACAATGAGCAGTTCTTC	CASSIVHDLSSYNEQFF
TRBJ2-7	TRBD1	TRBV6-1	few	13	TGTGCCAGCAGCCGGGACAGAGACGAGGCGCAGTACTTC	CASSRDRDEAQYF
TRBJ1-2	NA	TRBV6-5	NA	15	TGTGCCAGCAGTTCCTACCGAGACAGATACTATGGCTACACCTTC	CASSSYRDRYYGYTF
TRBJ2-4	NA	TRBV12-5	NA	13	TGTGCTAGTGGTTTGGCCCAGGGAAACATTCAGTACTTC	CASGLAQGNIQYF
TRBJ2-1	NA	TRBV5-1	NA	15	TGCGCCAGCAGCTTGGGTAGCAGCCTCGGCAATGAGCAGTTCTTC	CASSLGSSLGNEQFF
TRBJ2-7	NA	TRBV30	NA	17	TGTGCCTGGAGGACGCGGGGTTGGGGGCCTAGCTCCTACGAGCAGTACTTC	CAWRTRGWGPSSYEQYF
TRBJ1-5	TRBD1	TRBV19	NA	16	TGTGCCAGTAGTCTGCGGACAGGGGGCTACAATCAGCCCCAGCATTTT	CASSLRTGGYNQPQHF
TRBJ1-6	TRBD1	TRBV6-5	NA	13	TGTGCCAGCAGATCGACAGGGGATTCACCCCTCCACTTT	CASRSTGDSPLHF
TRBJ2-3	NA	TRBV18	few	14	TGTGCCAGCTCACCACCTGTCCGGACAGATACGCAGTATTTT	CASSPPVRTDTQYF
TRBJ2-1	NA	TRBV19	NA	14	TGTGCCAGTAGTGAAACCGGGCGGCGTAATGAGCAGTTCTTC	CASSETGRRNEQFF
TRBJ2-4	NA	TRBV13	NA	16	TGTGCCAGCAGCTTAGGCCCAGTTCAGGCCAAAAACATTCAGTACTTC	CASSLGPVQAKNIQYF
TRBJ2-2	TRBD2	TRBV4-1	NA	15	TGCGCCAGCAGCCATGGACTAGCGGGAGCCGGGGAGCTGTTTTTT	CASSHGLAGAGELFF
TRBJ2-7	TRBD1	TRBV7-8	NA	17	TGTGCCAGCAGCTTACCGTCGACAGGGCTCCGGGCTAGTGAGCAGTACTTC	CASSLPSTGLRASEQYF
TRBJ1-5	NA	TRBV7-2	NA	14	TGTGCCAGCAGCTTATTAGTTTCAAATCAGCCCCAGCATTTT	CASSLLVSNQPQHF
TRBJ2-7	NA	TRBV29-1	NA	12	TGCAGCGTTGAAAAGGATTCCTACGAGCAGTACTTC	CSVEKDSYEQYF
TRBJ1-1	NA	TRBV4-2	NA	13	TGTGCCAGCAGCCAAGAGCGTAACACTGAAGCTTTCTTT	CASSQERNTEAFF
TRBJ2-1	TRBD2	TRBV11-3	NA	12	TGTGCCAGCAGCTTCGGGGGGGATGAGCAGTTCTTC	CASSFGGDEQFF
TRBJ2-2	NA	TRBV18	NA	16	TGTGCCAGCTCCCCCGAGCTTGTCGGGGCCACCGGGGAGCTGTTTTTT	CASSPELVGATGELFF
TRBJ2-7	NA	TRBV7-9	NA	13	TGTGCCAGCAGCTTATTCGGCGCTTACGAGCAGTACTTC	CASSLFGAYEQYF
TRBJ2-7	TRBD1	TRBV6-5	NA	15	TGTGCCAGCAGCCGCTTCCGGGACAGTTCCTACGAGCAGTACTTC	CASSRFRDSSYEQYF
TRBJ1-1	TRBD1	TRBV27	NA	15	TGTGCCAGCAACAGGGGGGTGGCGATGAACACTGAAGCTTTCTTT	CASNRGVAMNTEAFF
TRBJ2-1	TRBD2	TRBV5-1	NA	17	TGCGCCAGCAGCTTGGGTCTAGCGGGAGGTTCCTACAATGAGCAGTTCTTC	CASSLGLAGGSYNEQFF
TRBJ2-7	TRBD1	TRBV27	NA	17	TGTGCCAGCAGTACTACCTGGACCGGGGACAGGGGCTACGAGCAGTACTTC	CASSTTWTGDRGYEQYF
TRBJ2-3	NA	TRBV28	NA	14	TGTGCCAGCAGTTCCCCGGGGCTGAGGGATACGCAGTATTTT	CASSSPGLRDTQYF
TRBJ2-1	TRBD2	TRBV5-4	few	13	TGTGCCAGCAGCCCCGGGACTACTAATGAGCAGTTCTTC	CASSPGTTNEQFF
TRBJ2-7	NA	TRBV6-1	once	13	TGTGCCACAGACACGGGGAGCTCCTACGAGCAGTACTTC	CATDTGSSYEQYF
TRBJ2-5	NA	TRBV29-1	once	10	TGCAGCGTTCGAGAAGAGACCCAGTACTTC	CSVREETQYF
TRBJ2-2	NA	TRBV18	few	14	TGTGCCAGCTCACAATTTTCCTCAGGCGGGGAGCTGTTTTTT	CASSQFSSGGELFF
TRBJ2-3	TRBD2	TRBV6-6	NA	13	TGTGCCAGCAGCTGGCGGGAGGGAGATACGCAGTATTTT	CASSWREGDTQYF
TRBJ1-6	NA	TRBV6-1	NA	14	TGTGCCAGCAATATCGACAGGAGCAATTCACCCCTCCACTTT	CASNIDRSNSPLHF
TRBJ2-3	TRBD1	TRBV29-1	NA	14	TGCAGCGTTGGCCGGGACAGGGCCACAGATACGCAGTATTTT	CSVGRDRATDTQYF
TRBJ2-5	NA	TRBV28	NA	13	TGTGCCAGCAGTTTCACACAAGAAGAGACCCAGTACTTC	CASSFTQEETQYF
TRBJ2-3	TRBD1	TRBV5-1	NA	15	TGCGCCAGCAGCTTGGAGGGGGCGCCCACAGATACGCAGTATTTT	CASSLEGAPTDTQYF
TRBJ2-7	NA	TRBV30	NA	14	TGTGCCTGGAGTTCCCTCGGCAGGCCGTACGAGCAGTACTTC	CAWSSLGRPYEQYF
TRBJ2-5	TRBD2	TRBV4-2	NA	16	TGTGCCAGCAGCCAAGATAGGCTAGCGGAGCCGGGGACCCAGTACTTC	CASSQDRLAEPGTQYF
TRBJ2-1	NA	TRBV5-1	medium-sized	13	TGCGCCAGCAGCTTTGACGGATACAATGAGCAGTTCTTC	CASSFDGYNEQFF
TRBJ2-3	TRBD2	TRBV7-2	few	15	TGTGCCAGCAGCTTAGGCGGGAGGAAGGGGGATACGCAGTATTTT	CASSLGGRKGDTQYF
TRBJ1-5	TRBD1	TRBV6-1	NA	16	TGTGCCAGCAGTGATGGGACAGGTTATAGCAATCAGCCCCAGCATTTT	CASSDGTGYSNQPQHF
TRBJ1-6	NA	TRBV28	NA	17	TGTGCCAGCAGTTTAAGCCGGGCCCTCCGTCTCAATTCACCCCTCCACTTT	CASSLSRALRLNSPLHF
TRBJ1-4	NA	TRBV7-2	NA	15	TGTGCCAGCAGCTTATCAGGGGTGCCGGGTGAAAAACTGTTTTTT	CASSLSGVPGEKLFF